A single TCR beta chain is shown here with its context. The CDR3 has 18 residues. The data were produced by immunoSEQ multiplex PCR, yet TCRdb's version contains in-frame clones alone and is incomplete. The sample lists 200,000 to 300,000 clones; around 87% were seen once. This record comes from a study of blood T cell repertoires in COVID-19. Sequenced material: peripheral blood. The chain employs TRBV21-1 and TRBJ1-6; whether TRBD1, the table's D call, matches the DNA was not checked. TRBV21-1 counts as a pseudogene. The receptor comes from a woman in her 70s with active or convalescent COVID-19. Written as DNA, the CDR3 is TGTGCCAGCAGCAAAGATAACAGGGGGCGCGGTAGAAATTCACCCCTCCACTTT. This gives the protein CASSKDNRGRGRNSPLHF.